The 11 T cell receptor beta chains reported below all come from one sample, sequenced in a study of T cells expressing NK-cell markers (dated by TCRdb to about 2020). To prepare the library, 5' RACE was applied. The sequencing machine was an Illumina HiSeq 2000. Based on TCRdb reprocessing of the reads, there is one entry per CDR3 protein sequence, and DNA is missing. Per the sample table, the count is 550,000 to 600,000 distinct CDR3 sequences. The leading ten clones occupy 3% to 4.5% of the sample. Specimen: blood T cells: a sorted CD56 or NKG2C T cell subset, CD4+ or CD8+ T cells, or bulk PBMC T cells (not recorded which). The origin of the receptors is a young man in good health. Donor details come from another sample of the same person, matched by shared clones.

The rearrangement uses TRBV5-1 and TRBJ2-3; TCRdb names TRBD2, which stays unverified in the absence of DNA. The germline CDR1 and CDR2 sequences are SGHRS and YFSETQ. This CDR3 is 13 amino acids long. CDR3 loop: CASRPGRGDTQYF.

The chain combines TRBV29-1 with TRBJ2-3; TCRdb's D call, TRBD1, is unchecked because there is no DNA. Germline lookup yields CDR1 SQVTM and CDR2 ANQGSEA. The CDR3 extends over 14 amino acids. The CDR3 region is CSVARDRRTDTQYF.

The CDR3 reads CASSLQGSFGTDTQYF. The chain carries TRBV5-1 and TRBJ2-3; TCRdb's assignment of TRBD1 cannot be checked, as there is no DNA. The CDR3 has 16 amino acids. Germline values: CDR1 SGHRS, CDR2 YFSETQ. Variable domain in full (rest from reference TRBV5-1 and TRBJ2-3): KAGVTQTPRYLIKTRGQQVTLSCSPISGHRSVSWYQQTPGQGLQFLFEYFSETQRNKGNFPGRFSGRQFSNSRSEMNVSTLELGDSALYLCASSLQGSFGTDTQYFGPGTRLTVL.

The chain's CDR3 is CASSLAGQPTPTSTDTQYF. The V and J genes are TRBV5-1 and TRBJ2-3; the D call of TRBD1 rests on TCRdb alone, since no DNA is present to check it. The CDR3 is 19 residues long. Germline loops: CDR1 SGHRS, CDR2 YFSETQ.

V and J are TRBV29-1 and TRBJ1-2; no DNA is available, so the TRBD1 call from TCRdb remains unchecked. Germline CDR1 SQVTM, CDR2 ANQGSEA. CDR3 length: 13 residues. The CDR3 sequence is CSVVGSGGDGYTF. Based on the CDR3 plus reference TRBV29-1 and TRBJ1-2, the full variable domain is SAVISQKPSRDICQRGTSLTIQCQVDSQVTMMFWYRQQPGQSLTLIATANQGSEATYESGFVIDKFPISRPNLTFSTLTVSNMSPEDSSIYLCSVVGSGGDGYTFGSGTRLTVV.

This chain joins TRBV12-3 or TRBV12-4 and TRBJ2-2; TCRdb's D call of TRBD2 is untestable without DNA. The CDR3 runs to 14 residues. This chain's CDR3 is CASSFGGFTGELFF.

The chain combines TRBV12-3 or TRBV12-4 with TRBJ1-5; TCRdb selects TRBD1, and the lack of DNA leaves this call unchecked. This CDR3 contains 16 residues. The CDR3 loop reads CASRWTGPLTDQPQHF.

The chain couples TRBV5-6 to TRBJ2-7; TCRdb indicates TRBD2, and absent DNA this call remains unverified. Germline CDR1 reads SGHDT; CDR2 reads YYEEEE. The CDR3 runs to 13 residues. This CDR3 is CASTSGVGGLQYF.

The chain's CDR3 is CASSRDLAGPYNEQFF. The chain is built from TRBV4-3 and TRBJ2-1; the TCRdb call, TRBD2, lacks DNA for checking. CDR3 length: 16 amino acids. Germline V gene data show CDR1 as LGHNA and CDR2 as YSLEER.

The J gene is TRBJ2-4, the V gene TRBV29-1; TCRdb selects TRBD1, and the lack of DNA leaves this call unchecked. CDR1 is SQVTM and CDR2 is ANQGSEA in the germline V gene. CDR3 length: 13 amino acids. CDR3 sequence reads: CSVEVSGANIQYF.

J is TRBJ2-2 and V is TRBV29-1; the D call of TRBD1 rests on TCRdb alone, since no DNA is present to check it. The CDR3 totals 14 residues. In germline, CDR1 is SQVTM, CDR2 ANQGSEA. This chain's CDR3 is CSAATGTFTGELFF.